This T cell receptor beta chain came from a study of blood T cell repertoires in COVID-19. As for the study in general: Italy, Spain and the United States were the sources of the convalescent and acute COVID-19 samples. T cells, B-cell-depleted T cells, or PBMCs supplied cDNA or gDNA.

V gave up 0 bases and J gave up 4 bases, with 10 bases separating them. CDR1 is SEHNR and CDR2 is FQNEAQ in the germline V gene (reference sequence). The CDR3 loop spans 15 amino acids. Authors' methods: For nucleated cells, counts were estimated from reference gene primer amplification. Profiling relied on immunoSEQ multiplex PCR, and the TCRdb table lists in-frame clones only, not all of them. The V and J calls and clone size were taken over from that table, and D and trimming were inferred from the DNA. The data show approximately 260,000 clones, with approximately 79% seen just once and 4.5% to 6% held by the top ten.

This sequence joins TRBV7-9 and TRBJ2-1; tentatively, D is TRBD2 (5 bases). Sequenced input: peripheral blood. The receptor was derived from a woman of 80 years or more with active or convalescent COVID-19. CDR3 bases: TGTGCCAGCAGCTTAGCGAGGGCGTTATACAATGAGCAGTTCTTC. It encodes CASSLARALYNEQFF.